A selection of T cell receptor beta chains follows, all from one sample in a study of identical twins. TCRdb used MiXCR to reprocess the 5' RACE reads, holding one entry per CDR3 protein. This sample has more than 400,000 distinct CDR3 sequences, with over 12% found just once. These data are also associated with another study on yellow fever vaccine responses in identical twins.

The specimen was CD4+ T cells sorted from blood. These receptors came from a woman younger than 35 in good health. CDR3s include the opening cysteine and the closing phenylalanine or tryptophan. The D gene is left open where the match is weak. Clone size is shown for a subset of rows, as once, few, many or a class of expanded clone.

CDR3nt	CDR3aa	j_gene	abundance	d_gene	v_gene
TGTGCCAGCAGCCGGGGCGTCAACAATGAGCAGTTCTTC	CASSRGVNNEQFF	TRBJ2-1	few	NA	TRBV5-6
TGTGCCAGCAGTTTATCTGGACAGCCCTACAATGAGCAGTTCTTC	CASSLSGQPYNEQFF	TRBJ2-1	few	NA	TRBV27
TGTGCCAGCAGTACTAGCGGGGGGGTGTACAATGAGCAGTTCTTC	CASSTSGGVYNEQFF	TRBJ2-1	NA	TRBD2	TRBV28
TGTGCCAGCAGCCGCCGGCCTAGCGGGACTAGCACAGATACGCAGTATTTT	CASSRRPSGTSTDTQYF	TRBJ2-3	NA	TRBD2	TRBV7-9
TGCAGTGCTAGAGTATGGCAGATGAACACTGAAGCTTTCTTT	CSARVWQMNTEAFF	TRBJ1-1	NA	NA	TRBV20-1
TGTGCCAGCAGCCAATCTTATACGCAGTATTTT	CASSQSYTQYF	TRBJ2-3	few	NA	TRBV14
TGTGCCAGCAGTTCCGAAGCGGGAGTGGTTGGAGATACGCAGTATTTT	CASSSEAGVVGDTQYF	TRBJ2-3	NA	TRBD2	TRBV2
TGTGCCACCAGTGACGGGGACAGGGGATATCAGCCCCAGCATTTT	CATSDGDRGYQPQHF	TRBJ1-5	many	TRBD1	TRBV24-1
TGTGCCAGCAGTTACACAATCTCTGGGGCCAACGTCCTGACTTTC	CASSYTISGANVLTF	TRBJ2-6	few	NA	TRBV6-5
TGTGCCAGCAGTTTAGGGACAGAGCCTAACTATGGCTACACCTTC	CASSLGTEPNYGYTF	TRBJ1-2	NA	NA	TRBV12-3/TRBV12-4
TGTGCCAGCAGTTATGAGGCACCATTGAACACTGAAGCTTTCTTT	CASSYEAPLNTEAFF	TRBJ1-1	NA	NA	TRBV6-5
TGTGCCAGCAGCTTAGTAGGGACAGGGGGCTTTTTCTCGGGTCGGGAAGAGACCCAGTACTTC	CASSLVGTGGFFSGREETQYF	TRBJ2-5	few	TRBD1	TRBV11-2
TGTGCCAGCAGTACAGGGCAGAAATCCTACAATGAGCAGTTCTTC	CASSTGQKSYNEQFF	TRBJ2-1	NA	NA	TRBV12-3/TRBV12-4
TGTGCCAGCAGCACCCGAGAGACCCAGTTCTTC	CASSTRETQFF	TRBJ2-1	NA	NA	TRBV7-9
TGCAGTGCTAGAGTGGGGGTAGGGATGACCGGGGAGCTGTTTTTT	CSARVGVGMTGELFF	TRBJ2-2	few	NA	TRBV20-1
TGTGCCAGCAGTTCGACGGGGACAGGGCTAGGGAACACTGAAGCTTTCTTT	CASSSTGTGLGNTEAFF	TRBJ1-1	NA	TRBD1	TRBV6-5
TGCAGTGCCGCCCAACCGGGACAGGGGGGAAATCAGCCCCAGCATTTT	CSAAQPGQGGNQPQHF	TRBJ1-5	NA	TRBD1	TRBV20-1
TGTGCCAGCAGTCGGCAAAAGGGACTAGCGGTTAACACCGGGGAGCTGTTTTTT	CASSRQKGLAVNTGELFF	TRBJ2-2	NA	TRBD2	TRBV6-1
TGTGCCAGCAGTTACTCGAGGACCAATCAGCCCCAGCATTTT	CASSYSRTNQPQHF	TRBJ1-5	few	NA	TRBV6-2/TRBV6-3
TGTGCCAGCAGTTCCGGAATGGTTTCACTCCACTTC	CASSSGMVSLHF	TRBJ2-7	few	NA	TRBV12-3/TRBV12-4
TGCGCCAGCAGCTCGACAGGGGTGGCGTCGGATACGCAGTATTTT	CASSSTGVASDTQYF	TRBJ2-3	NA	TRBD1	TRBV5-1
TGCGCCAGCAGCCCCTGGACTAGCCCAATTAATGAGCAGTTCTTC	CASSPWTSPINEQFF	TRBJ2-1	NA	TRBD2	TRBV4-1
TGTGCCAGCAGATCCGGTGGGCACCTCAACACTGAAGCTTTCTTT	CASRSGGHLNTEAFF	TRBJ1-1	few	NA	TRBV14
TGTGCCACCAGGGAAAGTCAGAGGAACACCGGGGAGCTGTTTTTT	CATRESQRNTGELFF	TRBJ2-2	few	NA	TRBV15
TGTGCCAGCAGTCTAGGGGTTTTGTCCTACAATGAGCAGTTCTTC	CASSLGVLSYNEQFF	TRBJ2-1	NA	NA	TRBV27
TGTGCCAGCAGCCAGAGATGGCCGCCGGATCGCGGGGAGCTGTTTTTT	CASSQRWPPDRGELFF	TRBJ2-2	NA	NA	TRBV14
TGCGCCAGCAGCGCCGGGACAGGGGTCACTCAGCCCCAGCATTTT	CASSAGTGVTQPQHF	TRBJ1-5	NA	TRBD1	TRBV5-1
TGTGCCAGCAGTGAAGATTTTAGCGGGGGAGAGACCCAGTACTTC	CASSEDFSGGETQYF	TRBJ2-5	NA	TRBD2	TRBV2
TGTGCCATCAGTGACCGGACAGGCGGGACTGAAGCTTTCTTT	CAISDRTGGTEAFF	TRBJ1-1	few	TRBD1	TRBV10-3
TGTGCCAGCAGCTTGGGTGGACAGAGATACGAGCAGTACTTC	CASSLGGQRYEQYF	TRBJ2-7	NA	NA	TRBV7-6
TGTGCCATCAGTGAGAGGGCATATGAGCAGTTCTTC	CAISERAYEQFF	TRBJ2-1	many	NA	TRBV10-3
TGTGCCAGCAGTTTCGCCGGGACAGGGGGCTACGAGCAGTACTTC	CASSFAGTGGYEQYF	TRBJ2-7	few	TRBD1	TRBV12-3/TRBV12-4
TGTGCCAGCTCACCACGAGAACGGAACACCGGGGAGCTGTTTTTT	CASSPRERNTGELFF	TRBJ2-2	NA	NA	TRBV18
TGCAGTGCTAGGTTACTAGCAGTGTGGACAGATACGCAGTATTTT	CSARLLAVWTDTQYF	TRBJ2-3	NA	NA	TRBV20-1
TGTGCCAGCAGCTCTGGACAGGGGTTCAGCAATCAGCCCCAGCATTTT	CASSSGQGFSNQPQHF	TRBJ1-5	many	TRBD1	TRBV7-9
TGCAGTGCTAGAGGACAGGGACAGGGAATCAATGAGCAGTTCTTC	CSARGQGQGINEQFF	TRBJ2-1	few	TRBD1	TRBV20-1
TGTGCCAGCAGTTTTGGTGGGTCCAATGAGCAGTTCTTC	CASSFGGSNEQFF	TRBJ2-1	many	NA	TRBV12-3/TRBV12-4
TGCAGTGCTAGGGGACAGACAACTAGCACAGATACGCAGTATTTT	CSARGQTTSTDTQYF	TRBJ2-3	NA	TRBD1	TRBV20-1
TGTGCCACCCAGGGACAGGGGAGTTATGGCTACACCTTC	CATQGQGSYGYTF	TRBJ1-2	many	TRBD1	TRBV15
TGTGCCAGCAGCAAAGGGCAAGTTAGCGGGAGCCTTGAGACCCAGTACTTC	CASSKGQVSGSLETQYF	TRBJ2-5	many	NA	TRBV21-1
TGTGCCATCAGCCTCAGACAGGGAATGCCAGGCAATGAGCAGTTCTTC	CAISLRQGMPGNEQFF	TRBJ2-1	many	TRBD1	TRBV10-3
TGTGCCAGCAGCCCCACCCAGGGACTGAACACCGGGGAGCTGTTTTTT	CASSPTQGLNTGELFF	TRBJ2-2	NA	NA	TRBV5-5
TGCGCCAGCAGCCCAGGACAGGGTAGCTCCTACAATGAGCAGTTCTTC	CASSPGQGSSYNEQFF	TRBJ2-1	NA	TRBD1	TRBV5-1
TGTGCCAGCAGAACCGGGATCCGACGCACAGATACGCAGTATTTT	CASRTGIRRTDTQYF	TRBJ2-3	few	NA	TRBV6-8
TGTGCCAGCAGCTTACAGGGTACCGGGACGCAGTATTTT	CASSLQGTGTQYF	TRBJ2-3	NA	NA	TRBV7-3
TGTGCCACCAGTGAGTCCGGGACAGGGTGGGCTGGGGCCAACGTCCTGACTTTC	CATSESGTGWAGANVLTF	TRBJ2-6	NA	TRBD1	TRBV24-1
TGTGCCAGCAGCCAAGACCTTCAGACGGGGGTAGCTTTCTTT	CASSQDLQTGVAFF	TRBJ1-1	NA	NA	TRBV3-1
TGCAGTGCTCCCGACAGGGGCATTGCGAACACCGGGGAGCTGTTTTTT	CSAPDRGIANTGELFF	TRBJ2-2	NA	TRBD1	TRBV20-1
TGTGCCACCAGTGATTTCAAGGGCGGGACAGGGTTCACAGATACGCAGTATTTT	CATSDFKGGTGFTDTQYF	TRBJ2-3	few	TRBD1	TRBV24-1
TGCAGCGTTGACTCCCCCTACCCGCATCTCACCTTC	CSVDSPYPHLTF	TRBJ1-2	many	NA	TRBV29-1
TGCAGCGTCAACGGGGGACCTTCCTACAATGAGCAGTTCTTC	CSVNGGPSYNEQFF	TRBJ2-1	NA	NA	TRBV29-1
TGTGCCACCAGTGGCCGCTCCAGGGGGAGCTCCTACAATGAGCAGTTCTTC	CATSGRSRGSSYNEQFF	TRBJ2-1	NA	TRBD1	TRBV24-1
TGTGCCAGCAGCCAAGGCCCCGGGATTCCGGCTAACAATGAGCAGTTCTTC	CASSQGPGIPANNEQFF	TRBJ2-1	NA	NA	TRBV14